The 30 T cell receptor beta chains listed next were all sequenced from one sample in a study of T cells in Graves' hyperthyroidism and ophthalmopathy. RNA transcripts provided the source from which TCR beta CDR3 regions were amplified. The TCR CDR3 first-round RT-PCR relied on the HTBI primer set. Via MiXCR, TCRdb re-called the multiplex PCR reads, giving one row per CDR3 protein. The table includes around 340,000 distinct CDR3 sequences, about 21% detected once. The sample consisted of blood. These receptors came from a woman between 50 and 59 years old with Graves' hyperthyroidism.

In its sample, this clonotype was seen a few times. This sequence joins TRBV6-2 or TRBV6-3 and TRBJ2-5; 9 positions agree with TRBD1. V dropped 2 bases and J dropped 3; count of bases not matched to a gene: 4. The germline V gene has CDR1 MNHEY and CDR2 SVGEGT. The CDR3 consists of 15 residues. The CDR3 loop is CASSYPRTGEETQYF. Here the CDR3 DNA reads TGTGCCAGCAGTTACCCCAGGACAGGGGAAGAGACCCAGTACTTC.

Ten or more counts support this clonotype. V usage is TRBV2 and J usage is TRBJ2-7, with 8 nucleotides matching TRBD1. Germline V gene sequence: CDR1 SNHLY, CDR2 FYNNEI. The CDR3 is made up of 13 amino acids. V lost 5 bases and J lost 6; bases outside the gene matches: 6. The CDR3 DNA reads TGTGCCAGCAGTTATCGGGACAGGATCGAGCAGTACTTC. It yields the protein CASSYRDRIEQYF.

This clonotype has more than one count but fewer than ten. V usage is TRBV9 and J usage is TRBJ2-5, with D uncertain. This CDR3 has 16 residues. V was shortened by 3 bases and J by 5 bases, with 20 bases between the two germline ends. The germline gives CDR1 SGDLS, CDR2 YYNGEE. DNA of the CDR3: TGTGCCAGCAGCGGTAGTAGTCTGTCCGGACGGGAGACCCAGTACTTC. Translating gives CASSGSSLSGRETQYF. The full variable domain, with the rest looked up from reference TRBV9 and TRBJ2-5, is DSGVTQTPKHLITATGQRVTLRCSPRSGDLSVYWYQQSLDQGLQFLIQYYNGEERAKGNILERFSAQQFPDLHSELNLSSLELGDSALYFCASSGSSLSGRETQYFGPGTRLLVL.

The chain recombines TRBV11-2 with TRBJ1-3; tentatively, D is TRBD1 (5 bases). This CDR3 is 16 amino acids long. V was cut by 1 base and J by 4 bases, with 14 bases left in between. Germline CDR1 and CDR2: SGHAT and FQNNGV. As DNA, the CDR3 is TGTGCCAGCAGCTTAGCAGACGGGGCTCGCGGAAACACCATATATTTT. This translates into CASSLADGARGNTIYF.

The table lists this clonotype with a few counts. The rearrangement uses TRBV2 and TRBJ1-2; no clear D. The CDR3 is made up of 14 amino acids. The V and J ends lost 4 bases and 8 bases respectively, with 17 bases between them. Germline values: CDR1 SNHLY, CDR2 FYNNEI. The DNA for the CDR3 is TGTGCCAGCAGTGCTACGGTCGTAGTCGTAGGCTACACCTTC. Its translation: CASSATVVVVGYTF.

This clonotype was detected ten times or more. The J gene is TRBJ1-4, the V gene TRBV7-9; no firm D call. Looked up from germline, CDR1 is SEHNR and CDR2 is FQNEAQ (reference sequence). Trimming shortened V by 4 bases and J by 8 bases, and 11 bases separated the two germline ends. This CDR3 has 13 residues. CDR3 amino acids: CASSSQIGEKLFF. The CDR3 coding sequence is TGTGCCAGCAGCTCCCAAATTGGCGAAAAACTGTTTTTT.

The rearrangement uses TRBV19 and TRBJ1-2, with 7 bases identical to TRBD1. The CDR3 loop spans 16 amino acids. Germline CDR1 is LNHDA and CDR2 is SQIVND (reference sequence). The V segment lost 1 base and the J segment 0 bases; nucleotides outside the gene matches: 5. The DNA for the CDR3 is TGTGCCAGTAGTATAGCCGTCGGGACAGCTAACTATGGCTACACCTTC. It encodes CASSIAVGTANYGYTF. Based on the CDR3 plus reference TRBV19 and TRBJ1-2, the full variable domain is DGGITQSPKYLFRKEGQNVTLSCEQNLNHDAMYWYRQDPGQGLRLIYYSQIVNDFQKGDIAEGYSVSREKKESFPLTVTSAQKNPTAFYLCASSIAVGTANYGYTFGSGTRLTVV.

This clonotype was counted at least ten times. The CDR3 nucleotides read TGCAGTGCTAGAGTCTCGCCGAGCAATCAGCCCCAGCATTTT. Translation gives CSARVSPSNQPQHF. The V and J genes are TRBV20-1 and TRBJ1-5; D is ambiguous. The CDR3 has 14 residues. CDR1 DFQATT and CDR2 SNEGSKA come from the germline V gene (reference sequence). V lost 1 base, J lost 1 base, and 8 bases lay in between.

J is TRBJ1-1 and V is TRBV5-1; the match to TRBD1 covers 7 bases. This CDR3 has 14 amino acids. CDR1 SGHRS and CDR2 YFSETQ come from the germline V gene. J lost 4 bases, V lost 3 bases, and 6 bases had no gene match. CDR3 amino acids: CASSSGDSPTEAFF. The CDR3 DNA sequence: TGCGCCAGCAGCTCCGGGGACAGCCCCACTGAAGCTTTCTTT.

V usage is TRBV6-1 and J usage is TRBJ1-1; TRBD1 might be the D (6 bases). CDR3 length: 12 residues. The ends were cut back, 8 bases at V and 5 bases at J, with 12 bases in the middle. Per germline, CDR1 MNHNS and CDR2 SASEGT. The CDR3 region is CASRTGKTEAFF. The DNA for the CDR3 is TGTGCCAGCCGCACAGGGAAGACTGAAGCTTTCTTT.

The V and J genes are TRBV15 and TRBJ1-1; D not resolved. Trimming took 0 bases from V and 1 from J, leaving 6 bases between them. CDR1 LNHNV and CDR2 YYDKDF come from the germline V gene (reference sequence). The CDR3 is 14 amino acids. The DNA for the CDR3 is TGTGCCACCAGCAGAGACAGGAAGAACACTGAAGCTTTCTTT. It specifies CATSRDRKNTEAFF.

On this clonotype: One end of the junction is discordant with germline, which a read error may explain. The rearrangement links TRBV6-5 to TRBJ1-6; 7 bases are a match to TRBD1. The CDR3 spans 14 residues. Germline CDR1 is MNHEY and CDR2 is SVGAGI. CDR3 sequence (DNA): TGTGCCAGCAGTGACTCGCCAGGGGGTTCACCCCTCCACTTT. Amino acid sequence: CASSDSPGGSPLHF.

This clonotype showed up many times. The rearrangement links TRBV20-1 to TRBJ1-5; D uncertain. The CDR3 has 14 residues. V lost 7 bases and J lost 0, with 13 bases in between. Looked up from germline, CDR1 is DFQATT and CDR2 is SNEGSKA (reference sequence). CDR3 sequence: CSVRYENSNQPQHF. The CDR3 DNA follows: TGCAGTGTCAGATATGAAAATAGCAATCAGCCCCAGCATTTT.

The chain employs TRBV20-1 and TRBJ2-7, with a possible D match to TRBD2 (5 bases). Germline lookup yields CDR1 DFQATT and CDR2 SNEGSKA (reference sequence). CDR3 length: 14 residues. The V end lost 6 bases, the J end lost 9 bases, and 24 bases lay between the germline ends. The CDR3 nucleotides are TGCAGTGCAGCAGCCTTAGAGGGTATAGGTAGGCAGTACTTC. It yields the protein CSAAALEGIGRQYF.

This clonotype was observed many times. V and J are TRBV10-3 and TRBJ1-2; a possible D gene is TRBD1 (6 bases). V was clipped by 4 bases and J by 8 bases, with 11 bases between them. The CDR3 extends over 12 amino acids. Germline values: CDR1 ENHRY, CDR2 SYGVKD. The CDR3: CAISGGAGGYTF. The CDR3 DNA is TGTGCCATCAGTGGGGGGGCTGGCGGCTACACCTTC.

In the case of this clonotype: Since a much larger clone is just one base distant, this may be a read error. The chain has TRBV7-2 and TRBJ2-5; D not certain. CDR1 SGHTA and CDR2 FQGNSA come from the germline V gene. The CDR3 has 12 residues. In DNA, the CDR3 is TGTGCCGGCAGCTTATTTAGGCAGACCCAGTACTTC. It specifies CAGSLFRQTQYF.

About this clonotype: The CDR3 carries no conserved terminal phenylalanine or tryptophan, so it likely arises from a read error. V gene TRBV7-3 combines with J gene TRBJ2-7; D tentatively fits TRBD1 or TRBD2 (5 bases each). From germline, CDR1 is SGHTA and CDR2 FQGTGA. The CDR3 totals 14 residues. V gave up 3 bases and J gave up 2 bases, with 11 bases separating them. For the CDR3, the DNA is TGTGCCAGCAGCTTTTGGGACCGCCCCTACGAGCAGTACCTC. Translation: CASSFWDRPYEQYL.

This clonotype was seen ten or more times. The gene calls are TRBV3-1 and TRBJ1-5; no reliable D call. The length of the CDR3 is 16 residues. Trimming removed 5 bases from V and 1 base from J, with 15 bases in between. The germline V gene has CDR1 LGHDT and CDR2 YNNKEL (reference sequence). DNA of the CDR3: TGTGCCAGCAGCAAAGGGTCCCAACGGAGCAATCAGCCCCAGCATTTT. Residues: CASSKGSQRSNQPQHF.

The chain has TRBV9 and TRBJ2-3, with D unresolved. The CDR3 totals 15 residues. V was pared by 0 bases and J by 4 bases, with 12 bases between. In germline, CDR1 is SGDLS, CDR2 YYNGEE. The CDR3 DNA follows: TGTGCCAGCAGCGTAGAGGGATCACGCGCAGATACGCAGTATTTT. Its protein is CASSVEGSRADTQYF.

There are many counts of this clonotype. The chain combines TRBV28 with TRBJ1-2, with TRBD1 matching 7 bases. The CDR3 is made up of 14 amino acids. The trim removed 6 bases at V and 2 bases at J, leaving 6 bases unmatched. Germline V gene lookup returns CDR1 MDHEN and CDR2 SYDVKM. The CDR3 sequence is CASSLTGKNYGYTF. DNA of the CDR3: TGTGCCAGCAGCTTGACAGGGAAAAACTATGGCTACACCTTC.

J is TRBJ1-2 and V is TRBV6-2 or TRBV6-3; 7 nucleotides match TRBD1. Trimming took 10 bases from V and 0 from J; bases not matched to a gene: 5. Germline V gives CDR1 MNHEY, CDR2 SVGEGT. This CDR3 is 13 amino acids long. The CDR3 protein is CAIRDSTNYGYTF. CDR3 nucleotide sequence: TGTGCCATCCGGGACAGTACTAACTATGGCTACACCTTC.

This clonotype was counted at least ten times. The gene calls are TRBV5-6 and TRBJ2-2, with 9 positions matching TRBD1. The CDR3 length is 16 residues. CDR1 is SGHDT and CDR2 is YYEEEE in the germline V gene. Trimming took 4 bases from V and 2 from J; bases not matched to a gene: 6. CDR3 DNA: TGTGCCAGCAGCCTGTGGACAGGGGTAAACACCGGGGAGCTGTTTTTT. Translated, it gives CASSLWTGVNTGELFF.

This clonotype was detected a few times. The chain couples TRBV28 to TRBJ2-2; tentatively, D is TRBD2 (7 bases). The CDR3 consists of 14 residues. Germline assignment: CDR1 MDHEN and CDR2 SYDVKM. With 10 bases removed from V and 7 bases from J, the gap between germline ends came to 19 bases. In nucleotides, the CDR3 is TGTGCCACCCTTAGGGGGGGCGCGGGCGGGGAGCTGTTTTTT. Protein sequence: CATLRGGAGGELFF.

On this clonotype: An end of the junction does not agree with germline; a read error may underlie this. The V call is TRBV18, the J call TRBJ2-7; 10 bases line up with TRBD2. Germline V lookup: CDR1 KGHSH, CDR2 LQKENI. This CDR3 is 14 amino acids long. The CDR3: CASSPASGSYERYF. The CDR3, as DNA: TGTGCCAGCTCACCGGCTAGCGGGAGCTACGAGCGGTACTTC.

This clonotype has ten or more counts. This chain connects TRBV5-1 to TRBJ2-3; 7 nucleotides align to TRBD2. Germline CDR1 SGHRS, CDR2 YFSETQ. This CDR3 is built from 17 residues. V lost 0 bases to trimming and J lost 5 bases; unmatched junction nucleotides: 12. The chain's CDR3 is CASSLAFSGLKLDTQYF. For the CDR3, the DNA is TGCGCCAGCAGCTTGGCCTTTAGCGGGCTTAAACTAGATACGCAGTATTTT.

In its sample, this clonotype was seen a few times. This chain joins TRBV20-1 and TRBJ2-5; D may be TRBD1 (5 bases). CDR3 length: 11 residues. V was trimmed by 6 bases and J by 5 bases, leaving 10 bases between them. Germline V gene sequence: CDR1 DFQATT, CDR2 SNEGSKA (reference sequence). CDR3 region: CSARKGETQYF. The CDR3 DNA follows: TGCAGTGCCCGAAAGGGGGAGACCCAGTACTTC.

Comments on this clonotype: Since a much larger clone is just one base distant, this may be a read error. The conserved closing phenylalanine or tryptophan is absent in this CDR3, likely reflecting a read error. V is TRBV3-1 and J is TRBJ2-5, with 7 bases that match TRBD1. The CDR3 consists of 14 residues. The V segment lost 4 bases and the J segment 2 bases; nucleotides outside the gene matches: 4. The V gene's germline CDR1 is LGHDT and CDR2 YNNKEL (reference sequence). The DNA of the CDR3 is TGTGCCAGCAGCCGCGTGGACAGGCAAGAGACCCAGTACCTC. Translation gives CASSRVDRQETQYL.

This clonotype appeared many times. The chain's CDR3 is CASSLLQGPAFF. The DNA for the CDR3 is TGTGCCAGCAGTTTACTACAGGGTCCGGCTTTCTTT. This rearrangement joins TRBV28 to TRBJ1-1; D may be TRBD1 (6 bases). In germline, CDR1 is MDHEN, CDR2 SYDVKM. This CDR3 region has 12 residues. V lost 2 bases to trimming and J lost 11 bases, with 12 bases between them.

The V gene is TRBV5-1, the J gene TRBJ2-6, with TRBD1 as a possible D gene (6 bases). Deletions cut 0 bases from V and 0 bases from J, with 10 bases between. There are 17 residues in the CDR3. Germline CDR1 is SGHRS and CDR2 is YFSETQ. The CDR3 DNA reads as TGCGCCAGCAGCTTGGACAGGGTTGTCTCTGGGGCCAACGTCCTGACTTTC. It encodes CASSLDRVVSGANVLTF. Complete variable domain (other parts from reference TRBV5-1 and TRBJ2-6): KAGVTQTPRYLIKTRGQQVTLSCSPISGHRSVSWYQQTPGQGLQFLFEYFSETQRNKGNFPGRFSGRQFSNSRSEMNVSTLELGDSALYLCASSLDRVVSGANVLTFGAGSRLTVL.

A remark on this clonotype: In this CDR3 the conserved last residue, phenylalanine or tryptophan, is missing, so a read error is likely. The J gene is TRBJ1-2, the V gene TRBV30; 10 bases are a match to TRBD1. Trimming cost V 2 bases and J 5 bases; bases outside gene matches: 5. Per germline, CDR1 GTSNPN and CDR2 SVGIG (reference sequence). The CDR3 is 14 amino acids. Here the CDR3 reads CAWSTDRGQYGYTL. Written as DNA, the CDR3 is TGTGCCTGGAGTACAGACAGGGGGCAGTATGGCTACACCCTC.